A single sample is the source of the 2 T cell receptor beta chains below, sequenced in a study of CD8 T cells in ankylosing spondylitis. TCRdb reprocessed the 5' RACE reads with MiXCR, giving one entry per CDR3 protein. The sample has over 100,000 distinct CDR3 sequences, about 6.4% seen once; the top ten hold 12%. Sequencing was performed on blood, either unsorted or a sorted T cell fraction (not recorded which). The receptors come from a male donor with ankylosing spondylitis or in good health (not recorded which).

This clonotype turned up a few times. This chain connects TRBV20-1 to TRBJ1-2, with 7 bases that match TRBD1. The CDR3 is 15 amino acids. The germline V gene has CDR1 DFQATT and CDR2 SNEGSKA (reference sequence). V was pared by 6 bases and J by 4 bases, with 14 bases of the junction left unmatched. CDR3 DNA sequence: TGCAGTGCAATCCGGGGACAGTCGATATTCTATGGCTACACCTTC. This encodes CSAIRGQSIFYGYTF.

In this sample, this clonotype turned up many times. In DNA, the CDR3 is TGTGCCAGCTCAGTCTCCCCCAGCTACGAGCAGTACTTC. This codes for CASSVSPSYEQYF. This chain joins TRBV18 and TRBJ2-7; D uncertain. The V end was cut by 5 bases, the J end by 3 bases, with 11 bases between. The CDR3 runs 13 residues. From germline, CDR1 is KGHSH and CDR2 LQKENI. Based on the CDR3 plus reference TRBV18 and TRBJ2-7, the full variable domain is NAGVMQNPRHLVRRRGQEARLRCSPMKGHSHVYWYRQLPEEGLKFMVYLQKENIIDESGMPKERFSAEFPKEGPSILRIQQVVRGDSAAYFCASSVSPSYEQYFGPGTRLTVT.